Below, 5 T cell receptor beta chains from the same sample are listed, as sequenced in a study of molecular identifiers for immune sequencing clone quantification (dated by TCRdb to about 2018). The receptor library was made with PCR. TCRdb names Illumina HiSeq 4000 as the instrument used. TCRdb took the public reads, trimmed them with fastp at Q25, ran MiXCR for clone calling and kept in-frame beta chains. Duplicate CDR3 protein sequences are folded into a single record with the most common DNA and genes. This sample is represented by about 510,000 distinct CDR3 sequences; about 21% of them were singletons. The ten largest clones capture about 0.8% of the sample. Sequences were obtained from naive CD8+ T cells from blood, with Jurkat cell RNA spiked in. Per the publication, the cell subset or site label means: FACS-sorted CD8+CD4-CCR7+CD45RA+ naive T cells. Every receptor here comes from a human donor in good health. Some libraries in this study had Jurkat cell RNA spiked in.

CDR3 loop: CASSTDSRNEKLFF. The CDR3 DNA is TGTGCCAGTAGTACGGACAGCCGAAATGAAAAACTGTTTTTT. V and J are TRBV19 and TRBJ1-4; D might be TRBD1 (6 bases). Germline lookup yields CDR1 LNHDA and CDR2 SQIVND (reference sequence). Trimming cost V 4 bases and J 5 bases, with 11 bases left between them. This CDR3 contains 14 residues.

This clonotype was found many times. CDR3 sequence reads: CASSSAGRVWEKLFF. CDR3 DNA: TGTGCCAGCAGTTCTGCAGGGAGGGTTTGGGAAAAACTGTTTTTT. The chain recombines TRBV27 with TRBJ1-4; a possible D gene is TRBD1 (5 bases). Germline loops: CDR1 MNHEY, CDR2 SMNVEV (reference sequence). V lost 4 bases, J lost 8 bases, and 17 bases lay in between. This CDR3 comprises 15 residues. Full variable domain (missing parts from reference TRBV27 and TRBJ1-4): EAQVTQNPRYLITVTGKKLTVTCSQNMNHEYMSWYRQDPGLGLRQIYYSMNVEVTDKGDVPEGYKVSRKEKRNFPLILESPSPNQTSLYFCASSSAGRVWEKLFFGSGTQLSVL.

The CDR3 here is CASSWATNEKLFF. The DNA for the CDR3 is TGTGCCAGTAGTTGGGCAACTAATGAAAAACTGTTTTTT. J is TRBJ1-4 and V is TRBV19; D is uncertain. CDR1 LNHDA and CDR2 SQIVND come from the germline V gene (reference sequence). The CDR3 covers 13 residues. Trimming removed 5 bases from V and 0 bases from J, with 4 bases in between.

This clonotype has just a few counts. The rearrangement uses TRBV6-5 and TRBJ2-7; TRBD2 aligns across 11 bases. The CDR3 sequence is 15 residues long. Germline trimming cut 3 bases from V and 0 bases from J; bases unmatched to any gene: 1. CDR1 is MNHEY, CDR2 SVGAGI, per germline. This CDR3 is CASSYTSGSSYEQYF. The CDR3 bases are TGTGCCAGCAGTTATACTAGCGGGAGCTCCTACGAGCAGTACTTC.

The chain combines TRBV28 with TRBJ2-6; D remains unclear. The CDR3 runs to 15 residues. Trimming removed 6 bases from V and 3 bases from J, with 12 bases in between. The germline gives CDR1 MDHEN, CDR2 SYDVKM. The CDR3 loop is CASSSLRVGANVLTF. DNA of the CDR3: TGTGCCAGCAGCTCTCTACGGGTTGGGGCCAACGTCCTGACTTTC.